A single T cell receptor (beta chain) is shown here with its context. Its antigen is still unknown. The source of the sample is a study of cytomegalovirus exposure and HLA in healthy donors. Study-wide results and limits: For most TCR beta V segments, an earlier analysis put the productive rate at about 87% or about 30% of the time. Reports described diagnosis of cytomegalovirus status by the classifier as highly specific and sensitive. Based on reports, TCR beta sequences accurately predicted HLA-A and HLA-B alleles for most subjects.

Use of 60 Vbeta and 13 Jbeta primers characterized the PCR. Assay used: immunoSEQ multiplex PCR; TCRdb lists only in-frame clones, some missing. The sample comprises around 130,000 clones, around 75% of which are singletons, and around 1.6% rests with the top ten. Trimming took 8 bases from V and 10 from J; bases not matched to a gene: 9. The CDR3 has 14 residues. Germline CDR1 is SNHLY and CDR2 is FYNNEI. Sequencing used PBMCs. This clonotype was sampled from a woman in her twenties or thirties in good health and CMV-seronegative. This chain connects TRBV2 to TRBJ2-4, with 12 bases aligning to TRBD2. For the CDR3, the DNA is TGTGCCAGCGCCCCCGGACTAGCGGGAAGGATTCAGTACTTC. It encodes CASAPGLAGRIQYF.